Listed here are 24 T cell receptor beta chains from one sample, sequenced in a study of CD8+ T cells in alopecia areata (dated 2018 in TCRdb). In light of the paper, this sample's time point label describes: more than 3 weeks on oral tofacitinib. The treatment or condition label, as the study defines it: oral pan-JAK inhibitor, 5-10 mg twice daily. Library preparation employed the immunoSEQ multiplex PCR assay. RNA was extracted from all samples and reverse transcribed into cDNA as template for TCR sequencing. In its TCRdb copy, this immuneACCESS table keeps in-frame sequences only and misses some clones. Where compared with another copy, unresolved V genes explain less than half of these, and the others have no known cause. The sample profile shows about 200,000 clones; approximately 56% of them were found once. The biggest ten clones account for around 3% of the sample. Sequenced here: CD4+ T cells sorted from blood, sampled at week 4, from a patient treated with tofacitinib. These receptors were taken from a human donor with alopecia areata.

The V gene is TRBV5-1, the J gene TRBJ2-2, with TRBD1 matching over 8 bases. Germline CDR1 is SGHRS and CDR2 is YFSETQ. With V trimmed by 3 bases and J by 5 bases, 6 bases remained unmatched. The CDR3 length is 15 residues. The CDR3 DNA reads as TGCGCCAGCAGCTCTCGGACAGGGCAGACCGGGGAGCTGTTTTTT. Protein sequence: CASSSRTGQTGELFF.

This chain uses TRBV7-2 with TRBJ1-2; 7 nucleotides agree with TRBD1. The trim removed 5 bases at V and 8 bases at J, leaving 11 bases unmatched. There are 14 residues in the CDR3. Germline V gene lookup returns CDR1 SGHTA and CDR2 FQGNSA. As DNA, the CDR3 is TGTGCCAGCAGCCTTGACAGGGTCGATGGCGGCTACACCTTC. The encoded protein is CASSLDRVDGGYTF. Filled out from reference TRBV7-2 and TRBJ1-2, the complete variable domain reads GAGVSQSPSNKVTEKGKDVELRCDPISGHTALYWYRQSLGQGLEFLIYFQGNSAPDKSGLPSDRFSAERTGGSVSTLTIQRTQQEDSAVYLCASSLDRVDGGYTFGSGTRLTVV.

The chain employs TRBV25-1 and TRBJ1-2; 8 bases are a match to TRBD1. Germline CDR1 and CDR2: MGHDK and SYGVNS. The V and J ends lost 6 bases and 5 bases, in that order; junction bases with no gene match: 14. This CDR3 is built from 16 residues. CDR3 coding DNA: TGTGCCAGCAGGGGGACAGGCATTACCGGTACATATGGCTACACCTTC. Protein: CASRGTGITGTYGYTF.

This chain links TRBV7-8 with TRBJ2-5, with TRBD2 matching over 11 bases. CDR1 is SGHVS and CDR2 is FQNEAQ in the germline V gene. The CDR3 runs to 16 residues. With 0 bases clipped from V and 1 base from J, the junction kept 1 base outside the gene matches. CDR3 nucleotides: TGTGCCAGCAGCTTAGCTAGCGGGGGGGGCCAAGAGACCCAGTACTTC. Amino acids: CASSLASGGGQETQYF.

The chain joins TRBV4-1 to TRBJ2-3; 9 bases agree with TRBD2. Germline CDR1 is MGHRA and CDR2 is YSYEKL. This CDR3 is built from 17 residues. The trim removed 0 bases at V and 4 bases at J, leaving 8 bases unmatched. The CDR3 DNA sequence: TGCGCCAGCAGCCAAGATCTACGCGGGGGGGCCCCAGATACGCAGTATTTT. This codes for CASSQDLRGGAPDTQYF.

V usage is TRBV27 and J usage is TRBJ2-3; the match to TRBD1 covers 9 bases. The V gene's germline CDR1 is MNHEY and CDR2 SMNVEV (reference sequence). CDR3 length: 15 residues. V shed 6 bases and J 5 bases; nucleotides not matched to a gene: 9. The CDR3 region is CASRPNRGREDTQYF. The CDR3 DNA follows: TGTGCCAGCAGGCCGAACAGGGGGCGGGAAGATACGCAGTATTTT.

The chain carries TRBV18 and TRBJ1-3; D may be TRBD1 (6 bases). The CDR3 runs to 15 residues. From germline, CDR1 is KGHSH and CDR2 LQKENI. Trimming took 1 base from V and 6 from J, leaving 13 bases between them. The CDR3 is CASSPLPGEENTIYF. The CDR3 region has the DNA TGTGCCAGCTCACCACTTCCAGGGGAAGAAAACACCATATATTTT.

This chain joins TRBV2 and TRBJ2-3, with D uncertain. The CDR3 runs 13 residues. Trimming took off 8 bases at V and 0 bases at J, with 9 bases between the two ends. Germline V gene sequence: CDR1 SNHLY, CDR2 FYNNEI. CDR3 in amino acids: CASGSDSTDTQYF. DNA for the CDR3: TGTGCCAGCGGTAGTGACAGCACAGATACGCAGTATTTT.

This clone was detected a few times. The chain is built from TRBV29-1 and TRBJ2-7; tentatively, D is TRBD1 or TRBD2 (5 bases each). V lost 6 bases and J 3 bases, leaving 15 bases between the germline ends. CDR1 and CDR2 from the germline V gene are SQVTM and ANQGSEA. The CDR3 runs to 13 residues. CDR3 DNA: TGCAGCGTGGGGCAGGGAGAATTCTACGAGCAGTACTTC. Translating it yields CSVGQGEFYEQYF.

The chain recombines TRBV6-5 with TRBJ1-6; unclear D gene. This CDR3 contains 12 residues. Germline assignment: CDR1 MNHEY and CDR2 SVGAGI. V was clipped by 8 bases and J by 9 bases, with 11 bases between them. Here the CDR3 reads CASGSGFSPLHF. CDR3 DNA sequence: TGTGCCAGCGGTAGCGGCTTTTCACCCCTCCACTTT.

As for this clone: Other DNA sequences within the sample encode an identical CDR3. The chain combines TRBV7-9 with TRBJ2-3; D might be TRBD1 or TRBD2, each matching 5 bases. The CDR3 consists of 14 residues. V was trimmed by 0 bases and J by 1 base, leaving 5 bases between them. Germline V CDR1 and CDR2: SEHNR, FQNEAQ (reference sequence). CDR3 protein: CASSLAGRTDTQYF. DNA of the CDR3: TGTGCCAGCAGCTTAGCGGGACGCACAGATACGCAGTATTTT.

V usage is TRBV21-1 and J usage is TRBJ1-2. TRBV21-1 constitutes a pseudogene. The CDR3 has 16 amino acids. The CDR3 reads CASSKIRAMINYGYTF. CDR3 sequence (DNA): TGTGCCAGCAGCAAGATTCGGGCCATGATAAACTATGGCTACACCTTC.

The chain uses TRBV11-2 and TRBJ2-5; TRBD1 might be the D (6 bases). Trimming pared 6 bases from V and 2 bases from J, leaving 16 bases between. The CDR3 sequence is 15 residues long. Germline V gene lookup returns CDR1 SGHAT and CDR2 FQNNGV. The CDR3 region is CASSFGTRGQETQYF. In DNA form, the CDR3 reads TGTGCCAGCAGTTTCGGGACAAGGGGTCAAGAGACCCAGTACTTC.

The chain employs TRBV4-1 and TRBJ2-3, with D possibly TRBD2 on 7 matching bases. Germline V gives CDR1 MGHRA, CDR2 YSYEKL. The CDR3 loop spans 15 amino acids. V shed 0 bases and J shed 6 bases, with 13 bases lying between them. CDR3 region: CASSQEGGPYDTQYF. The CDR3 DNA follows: TGCGCCAGCAGCCAAGAGGGGGGGCCTTATGATACGCAGTATTTT.

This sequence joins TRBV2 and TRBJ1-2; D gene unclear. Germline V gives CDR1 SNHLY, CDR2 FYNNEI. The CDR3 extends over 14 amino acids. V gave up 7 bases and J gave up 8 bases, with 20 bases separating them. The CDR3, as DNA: TGTGCCAGCAACTTTCAGGAGCCCACTAGGGGCTACACCTTC. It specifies CASNFQEPTRGYTF.

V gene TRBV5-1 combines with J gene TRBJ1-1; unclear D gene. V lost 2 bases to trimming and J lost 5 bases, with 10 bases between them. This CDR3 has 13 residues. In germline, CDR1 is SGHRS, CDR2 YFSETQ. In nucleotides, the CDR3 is TGCGCCAGCAGCTTCATGGTGGAGACTGAAGCTTTCTTT. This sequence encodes CASSFMVETEAFF.

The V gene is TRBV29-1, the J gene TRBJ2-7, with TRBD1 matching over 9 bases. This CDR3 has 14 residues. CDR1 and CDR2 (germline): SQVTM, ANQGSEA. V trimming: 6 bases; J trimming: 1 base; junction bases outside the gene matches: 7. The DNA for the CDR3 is TGCAGCGTAGTTACCGGGACAGGGTCCTACGAGCAGTACTTC. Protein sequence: CSVVTGTGSYEQYF.

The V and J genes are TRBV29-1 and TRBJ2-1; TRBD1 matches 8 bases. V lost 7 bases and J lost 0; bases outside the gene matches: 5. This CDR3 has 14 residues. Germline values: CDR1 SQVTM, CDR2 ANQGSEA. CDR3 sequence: CSADRGPSYNEQFF. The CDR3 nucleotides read TGCAGCGCAGACAGGGGCCCCTCCTACAATGAGCAGTTCTTC.

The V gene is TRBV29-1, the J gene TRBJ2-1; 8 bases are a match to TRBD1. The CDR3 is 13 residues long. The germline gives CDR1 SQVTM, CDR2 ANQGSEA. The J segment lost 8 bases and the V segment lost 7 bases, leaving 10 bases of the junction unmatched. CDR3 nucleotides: TGCAGCGGAGACAGGGGTCTCAACGATGAGCAGTTCTTC. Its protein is CSGDRGLNDEQFF.

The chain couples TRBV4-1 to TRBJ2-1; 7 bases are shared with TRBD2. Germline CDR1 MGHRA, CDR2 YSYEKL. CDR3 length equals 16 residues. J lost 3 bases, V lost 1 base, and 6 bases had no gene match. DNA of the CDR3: TGCGCCAGCAGCCAAGCTAGCGGTGCGGGCTACAATGAGCAGTTCTTC. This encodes CASSQASGAGYNEQFF.

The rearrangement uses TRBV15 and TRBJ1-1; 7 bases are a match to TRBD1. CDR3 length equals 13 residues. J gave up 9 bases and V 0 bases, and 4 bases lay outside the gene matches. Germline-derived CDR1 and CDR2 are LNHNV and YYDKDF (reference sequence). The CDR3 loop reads CATSREGGGQAFF. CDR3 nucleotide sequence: TGTGCCACCAGCAGAGAGGGAGGGGGCCAAGCTTTCTTT. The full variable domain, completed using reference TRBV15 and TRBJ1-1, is DAMVIQNPRYQVTQFGKPVTLSCSQTLNHNVMYWYQQKSSQAPKLLFHYYDKDFNNEADTPDNFQSRRPNTSFCFLDIRSPGLGDTAMYLCATSREGGGQAFFGQGTRLTVV.

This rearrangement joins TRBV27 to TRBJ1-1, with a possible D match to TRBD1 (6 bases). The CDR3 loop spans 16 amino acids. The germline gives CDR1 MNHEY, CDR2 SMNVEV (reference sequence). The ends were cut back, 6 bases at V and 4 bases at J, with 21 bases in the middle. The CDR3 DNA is TGTGCCAGCAGCAACAACAGGGATGTGGTCGGCACTGAAGCTTTCTTT. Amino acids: CASSNNRDVVGTEAFF.

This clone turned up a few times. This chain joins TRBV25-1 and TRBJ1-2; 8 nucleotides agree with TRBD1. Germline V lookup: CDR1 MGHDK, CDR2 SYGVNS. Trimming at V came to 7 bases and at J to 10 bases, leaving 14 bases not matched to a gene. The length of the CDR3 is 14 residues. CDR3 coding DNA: TGTGCCAGCATTGCCGTTGGGGGGGACAGGAACTACACCTTC. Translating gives CASIAVGGDRNYTF.

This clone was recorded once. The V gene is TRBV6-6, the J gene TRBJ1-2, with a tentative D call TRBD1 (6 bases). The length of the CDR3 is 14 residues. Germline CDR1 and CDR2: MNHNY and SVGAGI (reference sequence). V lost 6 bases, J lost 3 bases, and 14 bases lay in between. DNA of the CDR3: TGTGCCAGCAGCAGACCCGGGGGCGACTATGGCTACACCTTC. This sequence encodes CASSRPGGDYGYTF.